The rows below give T cell receptor beta chains drawn from one sample of a study of blood T cells in healthy people across ages. TCRdb ran MiXCR on the 5' RACE reads and lists one entry per CDR3 protein. The sample comprises hundreds of thousands of distinct CDR3 sequences, 24% of which are singletons, and roughly 9% rests with the top ten. The same data also went into a second study, on T cells of mothers and their children.

Sequencing was performed on blood. Every receptor here comes from a boy younger than 18 in good health. The CDR3 runs from the conserved cysteine through the conserved F or W. The order of the fields is CDR3 protein, J gene, V gene.

CASSLLGGVGAQAFF,TRBJ1-1,TRBV7-3
CASSLESQETRYF,TRBJ2-5,TRBV6-6
CAWKLDLVEQYF,TRBJ2-7,TRBV30
CASSAWTGTAYEQYF,TRBJ2-7,TRBV5-1
CASSNKTGPSGEQYF,-,TRBV7-9
CASSSGLAAAKNIQYF,TRBJ2-4,TRBV7-8
CASSIDRGKNIQYF,TRBJ2-4,TRBV5-5
CASSPQRQGVQETQYF,TRBJ2-5,TRBV28
CSLWDTGSYNEQFF,TRBJ2-1,TRBV29-1
CASSSRTQGDTQYF,TRBJ2-3,TRBV7-2
CSVEDDWGQQETQYF,TRBJ2-5,TRBV29-1
CASVGRTNEKLFF,TRBJ1-4,TRBV10-1
CASAAGTYEQYF,TRBJ2-7,TRBV28
CATSRALLAGETQYF,-,TRBV15
CASSLARGQETQYF,-,TRBV11-2
CASSYTRDQETQYF,TRBJ2-5,TRBV7-9
CASSFGRTGEQYF,TRBJ2-7,TRBV13
CASSEKRVYGYTF,TRBJ1-2,TRBV2
CASSLMFRGAQNGELFF,TRBJ2-2,TRBV7-3
CASSGGTAFMNTEAFF,TRBJ1-1,TRBV2
CASRSQGRADTIYF,TRBJ1-3,TRBV5-1
CASSQGARGAFF,TRBJ1-1,TRBV3-1
CATSRETGSAEAFF,TRBJ1-1,TRBV15
CASSPPTGPANTGELFF,TRBJ2-2,TRBV18
CASSLYGGEQFF,TRBJ2-1,TRBV7-2
CASSPQLGEKLFF,TRBJ1-4,TRBV12-3/TRBV12-4
CSARSSGQGASAQPQHF,TRBJ1-5,TRBV20-1
CASSRLGGGGRTDTQYF,TRBJ2-3,TRBV3-1
CASSRQGDEKLFF,TRBJ1-4,TRBV25-1
CASSTPTGGTYEQYF,TRBJ2-7,TRBV7-7
CASSQERGQGVHEQYF,-,TRBV4-2
CASLGPSLYNEQFF,TRBJ2-1,TRBV28
CASSQDKGIYNSPLHF,TRBJ1-6,TRBV14
CVSTRGSGSYNEQFF,TRBJ2-1,TRBV5-5
CASSYPGALETQYF,TRBJ2-5,TRBV6-2/TRBV6-3